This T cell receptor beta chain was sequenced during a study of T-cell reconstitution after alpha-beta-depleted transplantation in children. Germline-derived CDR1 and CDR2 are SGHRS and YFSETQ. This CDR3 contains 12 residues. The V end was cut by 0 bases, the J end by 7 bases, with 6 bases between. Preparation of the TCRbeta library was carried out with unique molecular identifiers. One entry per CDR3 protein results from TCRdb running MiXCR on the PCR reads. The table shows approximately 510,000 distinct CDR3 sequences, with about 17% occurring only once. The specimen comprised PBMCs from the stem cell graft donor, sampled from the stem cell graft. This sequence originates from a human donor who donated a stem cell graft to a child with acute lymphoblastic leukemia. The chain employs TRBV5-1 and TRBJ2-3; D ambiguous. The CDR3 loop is CASSLAQNTQYF. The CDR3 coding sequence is TGCGCCAGCAGCTTGGCCCAGAATACGCAGTATTTT.